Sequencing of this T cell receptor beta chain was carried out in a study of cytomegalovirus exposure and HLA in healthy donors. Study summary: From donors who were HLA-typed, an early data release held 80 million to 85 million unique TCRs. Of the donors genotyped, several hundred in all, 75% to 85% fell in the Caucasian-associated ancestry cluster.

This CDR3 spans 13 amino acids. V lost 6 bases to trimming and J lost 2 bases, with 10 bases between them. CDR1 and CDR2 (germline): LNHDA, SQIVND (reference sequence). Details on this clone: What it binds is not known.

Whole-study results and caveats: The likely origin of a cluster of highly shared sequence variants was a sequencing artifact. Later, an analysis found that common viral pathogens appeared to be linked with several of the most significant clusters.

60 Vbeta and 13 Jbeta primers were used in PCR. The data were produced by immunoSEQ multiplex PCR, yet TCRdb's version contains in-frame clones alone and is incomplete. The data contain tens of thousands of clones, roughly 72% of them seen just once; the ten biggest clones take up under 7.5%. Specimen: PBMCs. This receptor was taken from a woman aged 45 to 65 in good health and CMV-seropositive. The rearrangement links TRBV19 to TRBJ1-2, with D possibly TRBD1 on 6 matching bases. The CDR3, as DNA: TGTGCCAGTAGACTCGGACAGAACTATGGCTACACCTTC. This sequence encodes CASRLGQNYGYTF.